This T cell receptor beta chain stems from a study of beta chain features in type 1 diabetes. General study points: TCRB CDR3s from Type 1 diabetes patients were moderately but significantly shorter in all four CD4+ subsets. It was among patients, rather than healthy donors, that naive, central memory and Treg TCRB repertoires appeared more similar.

Remarks on this clone: The target antigen is unknown.

The CDR3 spans 15 residues. V gave up 5 bases and J gave up 5 bases, with 16 bases separating them. The germline V gene encodes CDR1 GTSNPN and CDR2 SVGIG (reference sequence). TCRB transcripts that were expressed got sequenced, as all of the isolated RNA had been reverse transcribed. The table came from immunoSEQ multiplex PCR; TCRdb's copy has only in-frame clones and leaves some out. The data show about 120,000 clones, about 17% seen once. The chain uses TRBV30 and TRBJ1-6; D is perhaps TRBD1 (5 bases). The sequenced material came from central memory CD4+ T cells from blood. The receptor's source is a man aged 25-45 years with type 1 diabetes. The CDR3 region is CAWEGPQRDNSPLHF. In DNA form, the CDR3 reads TGTGCCTGGGAGGGGCCTCAAAGGGATAATTCACCCCTCCACTTT.